Listed here are 8 T cell receptor beta chains from one sample, sequenced in a study of T-cell reconstitution after alpha-beta-depleted transplantation in children. Unique molecular identifiers were used to barcode this TCRbeta library. One entry per CDR3 protein results from TCRdb running MiXCR on the PCR reads. The table lists about 200,000 distinct CDR3 sequences, 5.5% to 7% of them singletons. The specimen was PBMCs, collected before TCRalphabeta/CD19-depleted stem cell transplant. All receptors come from a boy aged 2-15 years with acute lymphoblastic leukemia, due to receive a stem cell transplant.

This clonotype was found many times. CDR3 coding DNA: TGCGCCAGCAGCTTGGAGGCAGGGCGACAGCCCCAGCATTTT. It encodes CASSLEAGRQPQHF. The V gene is TRBV5-1, the J gene TRBJ1-5; D may be TRBD1 (5 bases). The CDR3 contains 14 residues. The germline V and J ends were trimmed by 0 bases and 7 bases, with 11 bases remaining between them. The germline V gene encodes CDR1 SGHRS and CDR2 YFSETQ.

A few counts support this clonotype. V is TRBV21-1 and J is TRBJ2-1. TRBV21-1 represents a pseudogene. This CDR3 spans 19 amino acids. The chain's CDR3 is CASSKYKRPITAKYNEQFF. DNA for the CDR3: TGTGCCAGCAGCAAATACAAGAGGCCAATTACTGCTAAATACAATGAGCAGTTCTTC.

This clonotype occurred many times. This sequence joins TRBV29-1 and TRBJ2-1, with TRBD2 as a possible D gene (6 bases). Deletions cut 4 bases from V and 8 bases from J, with 18 bases between. Germline V gives CDR1 SQVTM, CDR2 ANQGSEA. The CDR3 has 14 amino acids. For the CDR3, the DNA is TGCAGCGTTGGAACGACTAGTCTGGTCCATGAGCAGTTCTTC. It codes for CSVGTTSLVHEQFF.

In its sample, this clonotype was seen many times. The V call is TRBV10-1, the J call TRBJ2-5; D is unclear. This CDR3 region has 13 residues. V lost 0 bases, J lost 3 bases, and 5 bases lay in between. CDR1 and CDR2 from the germline V gene are WNHNN and SYGVQD (reference sequence). CDR3 sequence (DNA): TGCGCCAGCAGTGAGTCCATAGAAGAGACCCAGTACTTC. It yields the protein CASSESIEETQYF.

This chain uses TRBV4-3 with TRBJ1-2; D is unresolved. V was trimmed by 0 bases and J by 4 bases, leaving 9 bases between them. The CDR3 is 14 amino acids. Looked up from germline, CDR1 is LGHNA and CDR2 is YSLEER. The CDR3 reads CASSQDRSAYGYTF. The CDR3 DNA sequence: TGCGCCAGCAGCCAAGATAGGAGCGCCTATGGCTACACCTTC.

There are many counts of this clonotype. The V gene is TRBV3-1, the J gene TRBJ2-1; no definite D call. This CDR3 spans 16 amino acids. Trimming took 0 bases from V and 5 from J, leaving 14 bases between them. Germline CDR1 and CDR2: LGHDT and YNNKEL (reference sequence). The CDR3 sequence: CASSQDGFSLNNEQFF. As DNA, the CDR3 is TGTGCCAGCAGCCAAGACGGGTTCAGCTTAAACAATGAGCAGTTCTTC.

The J gene is TRBJ1-2, the V gene TRBV2; possible D gene TRBD1, 5 bases. The CDR3 consists of 13 residues. V was trimmed by 6 bases and J by 5 bases, leaving 13 bases between them. The V gene's germline CDR1 is SNHLY and CDR2 FYNNEI. CDR3 region: CASRDVTDYGYTF. Written as DNA, the CDR3 is TGTGCCAGCAGGGACGTGACAGATTATGGCTACACCTTC.

This clonotype was seen a few times. This chain joins TRBV20-1 and TRBJ1-1; no definite D call. Looked up from germline, CDR1 is DFQATT and CDR2 is SNEGSKA (reference sequence). The CDR3 runs to 13 residues. The V end was cut by 0 bases, the J end by 6 bases, with 11 bases between. The chain's CDR3 is CSARDRDWSEAFF. The CDR3, as DNA: TGCAGTGCTAGAGATCGGGATTGGTCTGAAGCTTTCTTT.